One sample yielded the 10 T cell receptor beta chains listed below, sequenced in a study of T-cell reconstitution after alpha-beta-depleted transplantation in children (dated by TCRdb to the mid-2010s). This sample's treatment or condition label indicates: allogeneic hematopoietic cell transplantation with graft depleted of TCRalphabeta T cells and CD19 B cells. Library method: PCR. The sequencer was an Illumina HiSeq 2500. TCR libraries were prepared with molecular barcoding, using unique molecular identifiers to normalize TCRbeta repertoire quantification. TCRdb cleaned the public reads at Q25 with fastp, built clones with MiXCR and kept in-frame beta chains. Under each unique CDR3 protein, matching rows form one entry showing the most common genes and DNA. Here the sample has hundreds of thousands of distinct CDR3 sequences; approximately 15% occur a single time. Around 5% of the sample rests with the top ten.

This material consisted of PBMCs, mostly from graft donor cells, taken 360 days after TCRalphabeta/CD19-depleted stem cell transplant. These receptors were obtained from a male patient younger than 18 who had a stem cell transplant for acute lymphoblastic leukemia, so the T cells may come from the graft donor.

This clonotype was seen more than once but under ten times. This chain joins TRBV3-1 and TRBJ2-1, with TRBD2 matching 13 bases. The CDR3 runs to 16 residues. CDR1 and CDR2 (germline): LGHDT, YNNKEL (reference sequence). V lost 4 bases, J lost 3 bases, and 3 bases stayed unmatched. This chain's CDR3 is CASSRLAGGVYNEQFF. CDR3 DNA sequence: TGTGCCAGCAGCCGACTAGCGGGAGGCGTCTACAATGAGCAGTTCTTC.

The chain joins TRBV5-1 to TRBJ2-7; 11 bases are shared with TRBD2. This CDR3 has 17 residues. Trimming at V came to 2 bases and at J to 6 bases, leaving 13 bases not matched to a gene. Germline V gives CDR1 SGHRS, CDR2 YFSETQ. DNA of the CDR3: TGCGCCAGCAGCTTCGCCCAGACTAGCGGGACCCTCGGCGAGCAGTACTTC. As protein: CASSFAQTSGTLGEQYF.

This clonotype was seen a handful of times. This rearrangement joins TRBV20-1 to TRBJ2-3; D possibly corresponds to TRBD1 (5 bases). In germline, CDR1 is DFQATT, CDR2 SNEGSKA (reference sequence). The CDR3 is made up of 13 amino acids. V was trimmed by 4 bases and J by 2 bases, leaving 10 bases between them. CDR3 sequence: CSAIPDTTDTQYF. In nucleotides, the CDR3 is TGCAGTGCTATACCGGACACCACAGATACGCAGTATTTT.

The chain joins TRBV13 to TRBJ1-1, with a tentative D call TRBD1 (6 bases). The CDR3 extends over 15 amino acids. CDR1 is PRHDT, CDR2 FYEKMQ, per germline (reference sequence). V was trimmed by 2 bases and J by 2 bases, leaving 12 bases between them. In nucleotides, the CDR3 is TGTGCCAGCAGCTTACAGGGGACGAGAAACACTGAAGCTTTCTTT. Amino acid sequence: CASSLQGTRNTEAFF.

The V and J genes are TRBV5-6 and TRBJ1-6, with 9 positions matching TRBD1. V lost 4 bases to trimming and J lost 9 bases; unmatched junction nucleotides: 11. Germline V CDR1 and CDR2: SGHDT, YYEEEE. There are 16 residues in the CDR3. The CDR3 sequence: CASSPGTGLVTSPLHF. In DNA form, the CDR3 reads TGTGCCAGCAGCCCAGGGACAGGGCTGGTTACTTCACCCCTCCACTTT.

This rearrangement joins TRBV10-3 to TRBJ2-1; D gene unclear. The CDR3 has 17 amino acids. CDR1 ENHRY and CDR2 SYGVKD come from the germline V gene. Trimming took 0 bases from V and 0 from J, leaving 12 bases between them. CDR3 DNA sequence: TGTGCCATCAGTGAGTCGGTCGGGTCAAGCTCCTACAATGAGCAGTTCTTC. Translating gives CAISESVGSSSYNEQFF.

The chain employs TRBV18 and TRBJ2-7; 10 bases are a match to TRBD1. Germline V gene sequence: CDR1 KGHSH, CDR2 LQKENI. The junction had 5 bases not matched to a gene; V was cut back by 3 bases and J by 6 bases. The CDR3 is 14 amino acids. CDR3: CASSPLDRGSEQYF. DNA for the CDR3: TGTGCCAGCTCACCCCTGGACAGGGGGTCCGAGCAGTACTTC.

This clonotype came up many times. The chain joins TRBV10-3 to TRBJ2-7; maybe TRBD2 (5 bases). V was clipped by 0 bases and J by 3 bases, with 24 bases between them. CDR3 size: 19 residues. CDR1 and CDR2 from the germline V gene are ENHRY and SYGVKD. The CDR3 nucleotides are TGTGCCATCAGTGAGTCGAAAGAAGGACTTGGGCGTGGGATCTACGAGCAGTACTTC. It translates to CAISESKEGLGRGIYEQYF.

This clonotype was detected many times. The rearrangement uses TRBV7-6 and TRBJ2-1; either TRBD1 or TRBD2 may supply D (6 bases each). Germline CDR1 and CDR2: SGHVS and FNYEAQ. V was pared by 3 bases and J by 2 bases, with 11 bases between. CDR3 length: 15 amino acids. CDR3 nucleotide sequence: TGTGCCAGCAGCTTGGGGGGCAGTCCCTACAATGAGCAGTTCTTC. It yields the protein CASSLGGSPYNEQFF.

In DNA, the CDR3 is TGTGCCAGCACCCTCTCCCTGAACACTGAAGCTTTCTTT. Translating it yields CASTLSLNTEAFF. The chain couples TRBV7-9 to TRBJ1-1; unclear D gene. Germline CDR1 is SEHNR and CDR2 is FQNEAQ (reference sequence). CDR3 size: 13 residues. The germline V and J ends were trimmed by 7 bases and 0 bases, with 9 bases remaining between them.